This T cell receptor (beta chain) was documented in a study of blood T cell repertoires in COVID-19. Across the study: Donors in Cohort 3 who had recovered were those with two negative PCRs, healthcare professional clearance, or resolution of their symptoms. The cDNA or gDNA used as material had been derived from T cells, B-cell-depleted T cells, or PBMCs.

Cohorts were determined from participant-reported clinical history. V dropped 2 bases and J dropped 0 bases, with 11 bases sitting between them. CDR3 size: 17 residues. Per germline, CDR1 SGHTA and CDR2 FQGNSA. Original analysis: From reference gene primer amplification, estimates of nucleated cell counts were derived. Only in-frame clones appear in the TCRdb table, and some are missing; sequencing was by immunoSEQ multiplex PCR. Clone size and V and J calls were adopted from that table, with D and trimming inferred from the DNA. The sample shows over 150,000 clones, around 80% of them seen only once.

The chain is built from TRBV7-2 and TRBJ2-6, with D possibly being TRBD1 (5 bases). The sequencing input was PBMCs or T cells enriched from blood (not recorded which). The TCR sequence derives from a woman in her 70s in a cohort exposed to, infected with or recovered from COVID-19 (not recorded which). The CDR3, as DNA: TGTGCCAGCAGCTTAAGGCAGGGCTTCTCTGGGGCCAACGTCCTGACTTTC. Protein product: CASSLRQGFSGANVLTF. The full variable domain, with the rest looked up from reference TRBV7-2 and TRBJ2-6, is GAGVSQSPSNKVTEKGKDVELRCDPISGHTALYWYRQSLGQGLEFLIYFQGNSAPDKSGLPSDRFSAERTGGSVSTLTIQRTQQEDSAVYLCASSLRQGFSGANVLTFGAGSRLTVL.